The T cell receptor beta chain under discussion was sequenced for a study of molecular identifiers for immune sequencing clone quantification (dated by TCRdb to 2016 to 2019). Some background on the complete study: For a replicate experiment, RNA from around 20,000 or 100,000 naive CD8 T cells was divided into five aliquots, and four of the five aliquots were sequenced. The study was a methods study using CD8 T cells to benchmark molecular-identifier clustering-based TCR repertoire sequencing (MIDCIRS) and TCR RNA copy counting. Paper-wide results and their limitations: When barcode sub-clustering was not used, chimeric consensus sequences inflated TCR diversity, with chimeras reaching as high as 47%. Modeling indicated around 2.7 TCR RNA copies recovered per cell, compared with around 10 by digital PCR, which implies a capture efficiency of approximately 30%. Spiked-in Jurkat TCR RNA (approximately 10 copies' worth), which is not part of the donor repertoire, was contained in the naive libraries. Spiked-in Jurkat TCR RNA equivalent to a single cell was reported to be detectable even among more than 900,000 naive CD8 T cells. Identical TCR molecules sharing a barcode could cause highly expanded clone sizes to be underestimated. In CMV-specific effector cells, over 97% of molecules were held by clones above 20 RNA copies, whereas under 1% of molecules were held by such clones in naive cells.

Naive CD8 T cell libraries were made from approximately 22,000 to 940,000 sorted cells using 10%, 30% or 50% of purified RNA. On a BD FACSAria II, naive CD8 T cells were FACS-sorted as CD8+CD4-CCR7+CD45RA+ and collected into RLT Plus buffer. Roughly ten TCR copies' worth of Jurkat RNA were spiked into roughly 17,000-1,100,000 naive CD8 T cell samples to test detection sensitivity. CD8 T cells were enriched using RosetteSep CD8+ T Cell Enrichment Cocktail and Ficoll-Paque, and the enriched cells then underwent ACK red cell lysis. Receptors were amplified or captured by PCR. Instrument on record: NextSeq 500. Preparation of bulk TCR libraries followed a previously described approach, with the TCR primers listed in Table S5. Total RNA was purified with the Qiagen AllPrep DNA/RNA kit. Before analysis, reads from multiple sequencing runs of the same library were pooled. The authors' pipeline ran thus. Reads were retained only if their TCR constant sequence matched exactly, and those retained reads were trimmed to 150 nt and grouped according to their 12-nt molecular barcodes. Within each barcode group, reads were sub-clustered at a 15% Levenshtein threshold, and quality-weighted consensus sequences were built per RNA molecule. Non-functional sequences were discarded, and so were lower-count sequences lying one edit away from another sequence. On the basis of fitting two negative binomial distributions, barcode sub-clusters with fewer than 20% of the maximum read count were discarded. The public sequencing data were trimmed at Q25 with fastp and processed into clonotypes with MiXCR by TCRdb, which kept only in-frame beta chains. Duplicate CDR3 protein sequences are folded into a single record with the most common DNA and genes. TCRdb, not the original authors, processed these V and J calls. This sample gives over 90,000 distinct CDR3 sequences in total; about 35% of them show up just once. Of the sample, roughly 10% is held by the ten largest clones.

The germline V gene sets CDR1 to MDHEN and CDR2 to SYDVKM. The CDR3 goes from the cysteine to the phenylalanine over 15 residues. Just CDR3 DNA is preserved here, 45 bases in frame from base 1. V loses 5 bases, J loses 5 bases, and the germline ends lie 19 bases apart. Points on this clonotype: Its antigen is unknown. No qualities accompany the bases; no much larger clone lies one base away.

The sequence was collected from a human donor in good health. Some libraries in this study had Jurkat cell RNA spiked in. The sequenced sample consisted of naive CD8+ T cells from blood, with Jurkat cell RNA spiked in. What this sample's cell subset or site label stands for: FACS-sorted CD8+CD4-CCR7+CD45RA+ naive T cells. The V and J segments used are TRBV28 and TRBJ2-7, and TRBD2 may be the D gene, going by 5 matching bases. In nucleotides, the sequence is TGTGCCAGCAGTCCCCGACTAACACTCCTACACGAGCAGTACTTC. It is translated as CASSPRLTLLHEQYF. With the rest looked up from the reference TRBV28 and TRBJ2-7 genes rather than sequenced, the full variable domain is DVKVTQSSRYLVKRTGEKVFLECVQDMDHENMFWYRQDPGLGLRLIYFSYDVKMKEKGDIPEGYSVSREKKERFSLILESASTNQTSMYLCASSPRLTLLHEQYFGPGTRLTVT.